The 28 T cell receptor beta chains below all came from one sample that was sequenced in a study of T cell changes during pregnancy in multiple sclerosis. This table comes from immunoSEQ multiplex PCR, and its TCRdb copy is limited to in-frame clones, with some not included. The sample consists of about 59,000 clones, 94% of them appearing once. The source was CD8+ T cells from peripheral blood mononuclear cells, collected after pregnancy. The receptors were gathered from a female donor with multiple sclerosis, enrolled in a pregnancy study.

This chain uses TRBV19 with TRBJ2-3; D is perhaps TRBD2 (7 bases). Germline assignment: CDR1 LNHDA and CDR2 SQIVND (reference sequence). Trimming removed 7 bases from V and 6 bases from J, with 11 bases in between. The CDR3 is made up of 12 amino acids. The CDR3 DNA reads TGTGCCAGTACGGGGGGCATCGATACGCAGTATTTT. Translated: CASTGGIDTQYF.

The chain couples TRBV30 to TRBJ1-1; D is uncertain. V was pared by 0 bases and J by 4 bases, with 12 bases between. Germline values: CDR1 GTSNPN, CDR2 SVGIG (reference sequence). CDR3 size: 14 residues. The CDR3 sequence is CAWSVGGWGTEAFF. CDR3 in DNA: TGTGCCTGGAGTGTTGGAGGGTGGGGCACTGAAGCTTTCTTT.

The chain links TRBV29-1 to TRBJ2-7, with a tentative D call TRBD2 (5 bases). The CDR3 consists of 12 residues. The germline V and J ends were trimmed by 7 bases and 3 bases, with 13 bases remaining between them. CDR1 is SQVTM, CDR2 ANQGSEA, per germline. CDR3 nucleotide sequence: TGCAGCGCTTTATCCGGGAACTACGAGCAGTACTTC. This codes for CSALSGNYEQYF.

CDR3 coding DNA: TGTGCCAGCAGCGTCAGGTTTTCGAACACCGGGGAGCTGTTTTTT. This gives the protein CASSVRFSNTGELFF. The chain employs TRBV9 and TRBJ2-2; D is undetermined. CDR1 is SGDLS, CDR2 YYNGEE, per germline. The CDR3 extends over 15 amino acids. V was pared by 2 bases and J by 0 bases, with 8 bases between.

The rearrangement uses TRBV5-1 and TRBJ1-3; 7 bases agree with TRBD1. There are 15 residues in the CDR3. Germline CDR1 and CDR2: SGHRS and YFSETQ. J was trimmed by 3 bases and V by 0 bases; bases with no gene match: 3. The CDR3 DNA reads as TGCGCCAGCAGCTTGGACAGGGGAAGTGGAAACACCATATATTTT. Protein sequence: CASSLDRGSGNTIYF.

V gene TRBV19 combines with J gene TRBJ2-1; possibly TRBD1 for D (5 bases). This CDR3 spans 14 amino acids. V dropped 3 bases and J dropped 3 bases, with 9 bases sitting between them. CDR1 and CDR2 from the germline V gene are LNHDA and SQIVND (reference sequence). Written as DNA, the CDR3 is TGTGCCAGTAGTATCCCCGGACACTACAATGAGCAGTTCTTC. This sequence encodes CASSIPGHYNEQFF.

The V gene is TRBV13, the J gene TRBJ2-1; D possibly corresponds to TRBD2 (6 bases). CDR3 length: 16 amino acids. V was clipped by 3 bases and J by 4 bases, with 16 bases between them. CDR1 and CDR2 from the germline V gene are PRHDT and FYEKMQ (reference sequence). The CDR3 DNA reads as TGTGCCAGCAGCTTGGGGACTTTGGGGACTTACAATGAGCAGTTCTTC. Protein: CASSLGTLGTYNEQFF.

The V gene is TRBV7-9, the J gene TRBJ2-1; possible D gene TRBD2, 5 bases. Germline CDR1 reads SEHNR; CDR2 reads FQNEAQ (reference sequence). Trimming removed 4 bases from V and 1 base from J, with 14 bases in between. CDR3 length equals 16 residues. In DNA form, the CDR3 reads TGTGCCAGCAGCTCAGAGGGTGGGAGATCCTACAATGAGCAGTTCTTC. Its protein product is CASSSEGGRSYNEQFF.

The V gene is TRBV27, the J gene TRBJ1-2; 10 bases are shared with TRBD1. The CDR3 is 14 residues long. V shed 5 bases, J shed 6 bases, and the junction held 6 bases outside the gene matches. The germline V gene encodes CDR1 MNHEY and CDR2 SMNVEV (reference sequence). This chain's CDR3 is CASSPRGQGNGYTF. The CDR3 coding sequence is TGTGCCAGCAGTCCCCGGGGACAGGGGAATGGCTACACCTTC.

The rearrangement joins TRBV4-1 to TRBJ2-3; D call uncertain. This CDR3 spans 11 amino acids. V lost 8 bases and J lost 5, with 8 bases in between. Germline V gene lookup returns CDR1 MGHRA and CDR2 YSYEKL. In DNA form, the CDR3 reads TGCGCCAGCCTAACGGGAGATACGCAGTATTTT. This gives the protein CASLTGDTQYF.

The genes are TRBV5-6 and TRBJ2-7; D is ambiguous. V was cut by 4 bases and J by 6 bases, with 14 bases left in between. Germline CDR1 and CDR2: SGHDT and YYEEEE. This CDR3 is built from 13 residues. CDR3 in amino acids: CASSDKLTVEQYF. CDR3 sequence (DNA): TGTGCCAGCAGCGACAAGCTTACCGTCGAGCAGTACTTC.

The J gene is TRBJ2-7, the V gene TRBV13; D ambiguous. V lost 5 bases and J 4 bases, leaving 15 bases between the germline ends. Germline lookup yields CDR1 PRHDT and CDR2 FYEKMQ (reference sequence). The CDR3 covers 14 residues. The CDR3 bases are TGTGCCAGCAGCCCCCCGACCGTGAGGTACGAGCAGTACTTC. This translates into CASSPPTVRYEQYF.

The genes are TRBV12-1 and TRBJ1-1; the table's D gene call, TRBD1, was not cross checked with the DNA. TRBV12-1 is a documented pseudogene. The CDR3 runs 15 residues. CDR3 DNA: TGTGCCAGCAGCCAGATTAGAAAAGGGGCCACTGAAGCTTTCTTT. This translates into CASSQIRKGATEAFF.

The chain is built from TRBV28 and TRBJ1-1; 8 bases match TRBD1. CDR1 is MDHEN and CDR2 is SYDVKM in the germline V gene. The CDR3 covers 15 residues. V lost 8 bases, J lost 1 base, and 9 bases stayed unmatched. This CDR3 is CASATGGIWNTEAFF. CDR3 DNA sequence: TGTGCCAGCGCCACAGGGGGGATATGGAACACTGAAGCTTTCTTT.

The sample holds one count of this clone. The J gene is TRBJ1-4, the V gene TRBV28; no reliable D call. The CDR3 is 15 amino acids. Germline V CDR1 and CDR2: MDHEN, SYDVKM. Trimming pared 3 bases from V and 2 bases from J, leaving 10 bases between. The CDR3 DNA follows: TGTGCCAGCAGTTTGACCGGAGCCACTAATGAAAAACTGTTTTTT. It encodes CASSLTGATNEKLFF.

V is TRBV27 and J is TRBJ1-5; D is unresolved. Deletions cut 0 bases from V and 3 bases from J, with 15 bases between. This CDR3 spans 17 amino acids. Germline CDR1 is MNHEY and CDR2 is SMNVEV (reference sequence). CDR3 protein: CASSLSVGSNHNQPQHF. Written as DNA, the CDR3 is TGTGCCAGCAGTTTATCGGTCGGGAGCAATCACAATCAGCCCCAGCATTTT.

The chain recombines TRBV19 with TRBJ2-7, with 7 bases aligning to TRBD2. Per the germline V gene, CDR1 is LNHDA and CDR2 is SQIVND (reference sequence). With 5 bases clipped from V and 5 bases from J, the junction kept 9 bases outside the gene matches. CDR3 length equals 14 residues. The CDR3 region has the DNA TGTGCCAGTAGTCAAGCGGGAACCCTCGACGAGCAGTACTTC. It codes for CASSQAGTLDEQYF. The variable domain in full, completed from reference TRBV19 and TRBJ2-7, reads DGGITQSPKYLFRKEGQNVTLSCEQNLNHDAMYWYRQDPGQGLRLIYYSQIVNDFQKGDIAEGYSVSREKKESFPLTVTSAQKNPTAFYLCASSQAGTLDEQYFGPGTRLTVT.

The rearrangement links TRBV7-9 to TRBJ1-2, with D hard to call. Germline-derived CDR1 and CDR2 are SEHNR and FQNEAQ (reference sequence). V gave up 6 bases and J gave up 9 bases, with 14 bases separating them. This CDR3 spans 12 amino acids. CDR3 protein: CASSPGVDSYTF. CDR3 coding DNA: TGTGCCAGCAGTCCCGGGGTGGATAGCTACACCTTC.

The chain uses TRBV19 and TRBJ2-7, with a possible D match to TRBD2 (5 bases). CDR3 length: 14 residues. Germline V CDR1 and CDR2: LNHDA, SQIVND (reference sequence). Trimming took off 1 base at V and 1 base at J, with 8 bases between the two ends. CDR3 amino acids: CASSIVPGSYEQYF. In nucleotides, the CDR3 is TGTGCCAGTAGTATAGTTCCGGGATCCTACGAGCAGTACTTC.

CDR3 sequence reads: CASSQDFSVVDNEQFF. The CDR3 DNA follows: TGTGCCAGCAGCCAAGATTTCTCCGTAGTCGACAATGAGCAGTTCTTC. The rearrangement uses TRBV4-2 and TRBJ2-1, with D unclear. The germline CDR1 and CDR2 sequences are LGHNA and YNFKEQ. The V end was cut by 0 bases, the J end by 5 bases, with 14 bases between. The CDR3 length is 16 residues.

The CDR3 bases are TGTGCCAGCAGTATTTCAGGGGACTATGGCTACACCTTC. It is translated as CASSISGDYGYTF. The gene calls are TRBV27 and TRBJ1-2, with D possibly matching TRBD1 (6 bases). V dropped 5 bases and J dropped 3 bases, with 10 bases sitting between them. The germline V gene has CDR1 MNHEY and CDR2 SMNVEV (reference sequence). This CDR3 is 13 amino acids long.

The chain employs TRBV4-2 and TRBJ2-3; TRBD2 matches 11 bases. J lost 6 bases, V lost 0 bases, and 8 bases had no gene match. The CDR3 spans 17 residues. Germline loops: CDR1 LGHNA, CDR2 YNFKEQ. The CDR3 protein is CASSQENSLAGDDTQYF. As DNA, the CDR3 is TGTGCCAGCAGCCAAGAAAATTCACTAGCGGGAGATGATACGCAGTATTTT.

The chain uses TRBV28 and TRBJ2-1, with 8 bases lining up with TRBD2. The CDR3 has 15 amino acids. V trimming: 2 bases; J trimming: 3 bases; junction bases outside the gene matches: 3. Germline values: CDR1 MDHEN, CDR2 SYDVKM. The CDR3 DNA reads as TGTGCCAGCAGTTTAGCCGGGAGGGTCTACAATGAGCAGTTCTTC. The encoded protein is CASSLAGRVYNEQFF.

The CDR3 sequence is CASSGSAGYGYTF. The CDR3 bases are TGTGCCAGCAGCGGATCAGCAGGCTATGGCTACACCTTC. V and J are TRBV9 and TRBJ1-2; D is uncertain. The CDR3 length is 13 residues. The ends were cut back, 3 bases at V and 4 bases at J, with 10 bases in the middle. CDR1 and CDR2 from the germline V gene are SGDLS and YYNGEE.

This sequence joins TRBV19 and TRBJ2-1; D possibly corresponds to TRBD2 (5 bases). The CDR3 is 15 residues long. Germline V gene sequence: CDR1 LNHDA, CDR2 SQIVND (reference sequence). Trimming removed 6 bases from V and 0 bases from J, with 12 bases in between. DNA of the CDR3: TGTGCCAGTAGCAATAGTGGGAGCTCCTACAATGAGCAGTTCTTC. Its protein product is CASSNSGSSYNEQFF. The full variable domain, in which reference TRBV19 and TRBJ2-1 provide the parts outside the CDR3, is DGGITQSPKYLFRKEGQNVTLSCEQNLNHDAMYWYRQDPGQGLRLIYYSQIVNDFQKGDIAEGYSVSREKKESFPLTVTSAQKNPTAFYLCASSNSGSSYNEQFFGPGTRLTVL.

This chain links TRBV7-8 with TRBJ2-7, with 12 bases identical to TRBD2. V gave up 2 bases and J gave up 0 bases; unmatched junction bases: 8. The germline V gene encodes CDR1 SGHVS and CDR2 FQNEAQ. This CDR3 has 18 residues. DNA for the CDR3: TGTGCCAGCAGCTTACCCCGGACTAGCGGGGTGAGCTCCTACGAGCAGTACTTC. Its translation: CASSLPRTSGVSSYEQYF.

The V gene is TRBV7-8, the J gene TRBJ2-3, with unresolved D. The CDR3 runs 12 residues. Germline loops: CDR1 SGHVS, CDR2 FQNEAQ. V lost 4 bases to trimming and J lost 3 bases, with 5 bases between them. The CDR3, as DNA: TGTGCCAGCAGCTACTTTACAGATACGCAGTATTTT. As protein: CASSYFTDTQYF.

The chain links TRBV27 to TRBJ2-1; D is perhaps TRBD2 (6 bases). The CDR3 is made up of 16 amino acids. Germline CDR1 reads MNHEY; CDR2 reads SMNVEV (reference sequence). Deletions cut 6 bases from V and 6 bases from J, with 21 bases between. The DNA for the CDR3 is TGTGCCAGCAGCAATGGCGCGGGATGGTCCCCCAATGAGCAGTTCTTC. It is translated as CASSNGAGWSPNEQFF.